Listed below are T cell receptor beta chains from one sample, sequenced in a study of control samples from healthy donors and cancer patients. Sequencing used immunoSEQ multiplex PCR; TCRdb keeps in-frame clones, though not all of them. The data contain about 130,000 clones, about nine tenths of them singletons. The sequencing sample was made of blood. The origin of the receptors is a man aged 40-49 years in good health. The CDR3 runs from the conserved cysteine through the conserved F or W. Fields, in order: J gene, D gene, V gene, clone size, CDR3 DNA, CDR3 protein. The D gene is left open where the match is weak. Clone size is given for some rows only: seen once, a few or many times, or a class if the clone is expanded.

TRBJ1-1	NA	TRBV6-5	NA	TGTGCCAGCACCACAATCAACTGGGGCACTGAAGCTTTCTTT	CASTTINWGTEAFF
TRBJ1-2	NA	TRBV2	NA	TGTGCCAGCAGTGGCGGACCTAGGGTTGGGGACTATGGCTACACCTTC	CASSGGPRVGDYGYTF
TRBJ2-5	NA	TRBV3-1/TRBV3-2	NA	TGTGCCAGCAGCCAAGGGACTAGGGGGCAAGAGACCCAGTACTTC	CASSQGTRGQETQYF
TRBJ1-1	NA	TRBV5-5	NA	TGTGCCAGCAGCGGGGTGGCAGGACCTGGGAACACTGAAGCTTTCTTT	CASSGVAGPGNTEAFF
TRBJ2-5	TRBD2	TRBV4-2	once	TGTGCCAGCAGCCAAGAACCTAGCGGGGTATGGGAGACCCAGTACTTC	CASSQEPSGVWETQYF
TRBJ2-5	TRBD2	TRBV5-1	NA	TGCGCCAGCAGCTTGATCAGCGGGGGCCAAGAGACCCAGTACTTC	CASSLISGGQETQYF
TRBJ1-2	NA	TRBV5-1	NA	TGCGCCAGCAGCTTGGGGGGTCGCACAGCCCTAGGGGGCTACACCTTC	CASSLGGRTALGGYTF
TRBJ1-5	NA	TRBV20-1	NA	TGCAGTGCTAGTGAGGCCGCAGTCAATCAGCCCCAGCATTTT	CSASEAAVNQPQHF
TRBJ2-7	NA	TRBV6-5	NA	TGTGCCAGCAGCCGCCAAACAGGGACCTACGAGCAGTACTTC	CASSRQTGTYEQYF
TRBJ1-1	NA	TRBV9	NA	TGTGCCAGCAGCGAGGACCACAAGAACACTGAAGCTTTCTTT	CASSEDHKNTEAFF
TRBJ1-4	NA	TRBV19	NA	TGTGCCAGTAGTAGGGGACAAGTTAATGAAAAACTGTTTTTT	CASSRGQVNEKLFF
TRBJ2-5	TRBD2	TRBV5-4	NA	TGTGCCAGCAGCTTGGAGCGGGGGGGCGAAGAGACCCAGTACTTC	CASSLERGGEETQYF
TRBJ1-3	NA	TRBV19	NA	TGTGCCAGTAGTATTGGGGGATCTGGAAACACCATATATTTT	CASSIGGSGNTIYF
TRBJ2-7	NA	TRBV3-1/TRBV3-2	NA	TGTGCCAGCAGCCAGGGGGCTAGCTCCTACGAGCAGTACTTC	CASSQGASSYEQYF
TRBJ1-2	TRBD1	TRBV5-1	NA	TGCGCCAGCAGCGAAGGGACAGGCGCTCTGCGTTTCTATGGCTACACCTTC	CASSEGTGALRFYGYTF
TRBJ1-4	TRBD1	TRBV3-1/TRBV3-2	NA	TGTGCCAGCAGCCAAGCTTCGACAGGGTGGATTTTT	CASSQASTGWIF
TRBJ2-7	NA	TRBV6-1	NA	TGTGCCAGCAGTGAAAATTTCTACGAGCAGTACTTC	CASSENFYEQYF
TRBJ1-6	NA	TRBV6-6	few	TGTGCCAGCAGTACCGTGGGGTCACGGTCACCCCTCCACTTT	CASSTVGSRSPLHF
TRBJ1-5	NA	TRBV11-2	NA	TGTGCCAGCAGCTTAGAGGACGGAAACAATCAGCCCCAGCATTTT	CASSLEDGNNQPQHF
TRBJ1-3	NA	TRBV7-2	NA	TGTGCCAGCAGCTTAGTGATTGGAAACACCATATATTTT	CASSLVIGNTIYF
TRBJ2-3	TRBD1	TRBV2	NA	TGTGCCAGCAGTGGACAGGGGGCAGGTACAGATACGCAGTATTTT	CASSGQGAGTDTQYF
TRBJ1-6	NA	TRBV30	once	TGTGCCTGGAGTGTAAAGGGCAATAATTCACCCCTCCACTTT	CAWSVKGNNSPLHF
TRBJ2-1	NA	TRBV18	few	TGTGCCAGCTCGAGTGGGTACAATGAGCAGTTCTTC	CASSSGYNEQFF
TRBJ1-2	TRBD1	TRBV6-5	once	TGTGCCAGCAGTCAGGGACAGGTCTATGGCTACACCTTC	CASSQGQVYGYTF
TRBJ2-7	NA	TRBV11-2	once	TGTGCCAGCAGCTTATCAACTGGGAGGGGGTACGAGCAGTACTTC	CASSLSTGRGYEQYF
TRBJ2-7	NA	TRBV3-1/TRBV3-2	NA	TGTGCCAGCAGCCAAGAATTGGGGAGAGACGACGAGCAGTACTTC	CASSQELGRDDEQYF
TRBJ2-7	TRBD2	TRBV6-5	once	TGTGCCAGCACCCACGGGGGCGGGGGGGCAGGGGAGCAGTACTTC	CASTHGGGGAGEQYF
TRBJ2-3	NA	TRBV11-2	NA	TGTGCCAGCAGCTTATGGGCAGGCGGCACAGATACGCAGTATTTT	CASSLWAGGTDTQYF
TRBJ2-2	TRBD1	TRBV2	NA	TGTGCCAGCAGCACGACAGTCCCGGGACAGGTTCGGGGCACCGGGGAGCTGTTTTTT	CASSTTVPGQVRGTGELFF
TRBJ2-6	NA	TRBV13	NA	TGTGCCAGCAGCTCCAAGAGCCAGGGGGGCTGGGCCAACGTCCTGACTTTC	CASSSKSQGGWANVLTF
TRBJ1-5	NA	TRBV5-5	NA	TGTGCCAGCAGCTTGTCCGCCGACTTAGGCAATCAGCCCCAGCATTTT	CASSLSADLGNQPQHF
TRBJ2-7	TRBD1	TRBV7-9	NA	TGTGCCAGCAGCCCCCGGGACAGGGCCTACGAGCAGTACTTC	CASSPRDRAYEQYF
TRBJ2-1	NA	TRBV20-1	NA	TGCAGTGCTAGAGCGGACGGGGAGCAGTTCTTC	CSARADGEQFF
TRBJ1-2	TRBD1	TRBV19	NA	TGTGCCAGTAGTAAACAGGGGGCGCGTATCTATGGCTACACCTTC	CASSKQGARIYGYTF
TRBJ1-1	NA	TRBV20-1	few	TGCAGTGCGAGTATCGGTTGGGGAACTGAAGCTTTCTTT	CSASIGWGTEAFF
TRBJ1-2	NA	TRBV25-1	NA	TGTGCCAGCAGTGATACGTTCAGGGATGGCTACACCTTC	CASSDTFRDGYTF
TRBJ2-5	NA	TRBV7-2	NA	TGTGCCAGCAGCTTAGGGGTCAGGGATTCCCAAGAGACCCAGTACTTC	CASSLGVRDSQETQYF
TRBJ1-4	NA	TRBV25-1	NA	TGTGCCAGCAGTTCAGGGAGGGCTAATGAAAAACTGTTTTTT	CASSSGRANEKLFF
TRBJ1-5	NA	TRBV6-5	few	TGTGCCAGCAGCCCCACGGGGGAGCCCCAGCATTTT	CASSPTGEPQHF
TRBJ2-1	NA	TRBV19	NA	TGTGCCAGTAGCCCTTCGGACTTTAGCTCCTACAATGAGCAGTTCTTC	CASSPSDFSSYNEQFF
TRBJ1-1	NA	TRBV5-1	NA	TGCGCCAGCAGCAGAGAAAAGAACACTGAAGCTTTCTTT	CASSREKNTEAFF
TRBJ1-4	NA	TRBV25-1	few	TGTGCCAGCCGACACCTGGAAAATGAAAAACTGTTTTTT	CASRHLENEKLFF
TRBJ2-7	NA	TRBV4-1	NA	TGCGCCAGCAGCCAAGACACAGGGTACTACGAGCAGTACTTC	CASSQDTGYYEQYF
TRBJ2-5	NA	TRBV28	NA	TGTGCCAGCAGCAAACAGGGCGGAAAAGAGACCCAGTACTTC	CASSKQGGKETQYF
TRBJ1-2	NA	TRBV19	NA	TGTGCCAGTAGTATTCGAGGCAGGGTGGCCTATGGCTACACCTTC	CASSIRGRVAYGYTF
TRBJ2-1	TRBD2	TRBV5-1	NA	TGCGCCAGCAGCATAGCGGGGGCGGAATACAATGAGCAGTTCTTC	CASSIAGAEYNEQFF
TRBJ1-4	NA	TRBV19	NA	TGTGCCAGTCGGGAGGGAACAACTAATGAAAAACTGTTTTTT	CASREGTTNEKLFF
TRBJ1-4	NA	TRBV5-1	NA	TGCGCCAGCAGCTCCGGGATCCCCAATGAAAAACTGTTTTTT	CASSSGIPNEKLFF
TRBJ1-6	NA	TRBV2	NA	TGTGCCAGCAGAGGGGCGGGCAGCTCCTATAATTCACCCCTCCACTTT	CASRGAGSSYNSPLHF
TRBJ2-2	TRBD1	TRBV19	NA	TGTGCCAGTAGCCTAACAGGGGGCGCAGGATTCACCGGGGAGCTGTTTTTT	CASSLTGGAGFTGELFF
TRBJ2-5	TRBD1	TRBV10-3	NA	TGTGCCATCAGCGGGGACAGGGCCCCTCAAGAGACCCAGTACTTC	CAISGDRAPQETQYF
TRBJ2-2	TRBD1	TRBV29-1	NA	TGCAGCGTTGTAGGGGACAGGTCCGCCGGGGAGCTGTTTTTT	CSVVGDRSAGELFF
TRBJ1-6	NA	TRBV24-1	NA	TGTGCCACCCAGAGCTCCTATAATTCACCCCTCCACTTT	CATQSSYNSPLHF
TRBJ2-6	TRBD1	TRBV29-1	NA	TGCAGCGTTGTGGGACAGGGGGCATCTGGGGCCAACGTCCTGACTTTC	CSVVGQGASGANVLTF
TRBJ2-1	TRBD2	TRBV2	NA	TGTGCCACTCGCGGGGGGACTAGCGGTTACAATGAGCAGTTCTTC	CATRGGTSGYNEQFF
TRBJ1-2	NA	TRBV10-1	NA	TGCGCCAGCAGTGACCGGTCCCCCTATGGCTACACCTTC	CASSDRSPYGYTF
TRBJ2-5	TRBD1	TRBV7-8	NA	TGTGCCAGCAGCTGGACGGGACAGGAGCAAGAGACCCAGTACTTC	CASSWTGQEQETQYF